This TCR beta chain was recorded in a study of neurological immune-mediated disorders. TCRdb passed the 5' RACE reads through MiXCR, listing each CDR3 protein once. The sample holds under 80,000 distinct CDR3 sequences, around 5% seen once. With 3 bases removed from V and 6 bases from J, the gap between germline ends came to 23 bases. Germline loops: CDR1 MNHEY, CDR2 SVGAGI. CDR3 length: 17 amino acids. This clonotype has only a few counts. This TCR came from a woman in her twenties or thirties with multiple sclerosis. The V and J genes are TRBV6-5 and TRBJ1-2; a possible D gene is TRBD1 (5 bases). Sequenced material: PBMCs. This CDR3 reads CASSYTGKGGFNNGYTF. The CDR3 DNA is TGTGCCAGCAGTTATACAGGAAAAGGAGGGTTTAATAATGGCTACACCTTC.